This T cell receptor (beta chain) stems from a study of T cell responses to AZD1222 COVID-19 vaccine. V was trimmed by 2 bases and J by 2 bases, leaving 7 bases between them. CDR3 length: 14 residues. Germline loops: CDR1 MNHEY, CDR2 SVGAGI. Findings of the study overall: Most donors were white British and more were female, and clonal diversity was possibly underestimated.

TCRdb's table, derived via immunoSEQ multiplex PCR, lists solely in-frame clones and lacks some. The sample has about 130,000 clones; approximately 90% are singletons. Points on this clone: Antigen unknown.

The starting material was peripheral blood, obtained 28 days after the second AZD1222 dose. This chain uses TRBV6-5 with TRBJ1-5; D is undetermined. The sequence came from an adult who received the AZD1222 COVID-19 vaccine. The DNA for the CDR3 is TGTGCCAGCAGTTACAACGGAGGCAATCAGCCCCAGCATTTT. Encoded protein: CASSYNGGNQPQHF.